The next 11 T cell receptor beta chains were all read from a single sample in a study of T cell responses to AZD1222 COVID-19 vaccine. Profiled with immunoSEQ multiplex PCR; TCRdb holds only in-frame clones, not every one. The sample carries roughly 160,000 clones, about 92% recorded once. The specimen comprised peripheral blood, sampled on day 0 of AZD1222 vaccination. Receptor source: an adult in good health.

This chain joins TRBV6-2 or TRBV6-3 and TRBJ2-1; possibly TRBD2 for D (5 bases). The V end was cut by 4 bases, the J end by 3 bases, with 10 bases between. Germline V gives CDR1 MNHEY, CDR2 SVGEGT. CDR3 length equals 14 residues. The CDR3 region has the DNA TGTGCCAGCAGTTCCCTAGCAGTCTACAATGAGCAGTTCTTC. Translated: CASSSLAVYNEQFF.

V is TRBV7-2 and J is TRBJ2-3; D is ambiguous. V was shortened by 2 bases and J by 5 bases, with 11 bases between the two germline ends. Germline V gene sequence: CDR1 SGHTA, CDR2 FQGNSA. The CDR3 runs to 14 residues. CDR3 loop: CASSLYHGGDTQYF. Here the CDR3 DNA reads TGTGCCAGCAGCTTATACCATGGTGGAGATACGCAGTATTTT.

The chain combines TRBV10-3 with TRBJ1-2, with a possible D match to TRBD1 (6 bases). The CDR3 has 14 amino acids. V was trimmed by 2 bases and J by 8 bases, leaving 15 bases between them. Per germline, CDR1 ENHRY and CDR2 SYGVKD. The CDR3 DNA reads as TGTGCCATCAGTGAGGGAGACAGGATGCACGGCTACACCTTC. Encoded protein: CAISEGDRMHGYTF.

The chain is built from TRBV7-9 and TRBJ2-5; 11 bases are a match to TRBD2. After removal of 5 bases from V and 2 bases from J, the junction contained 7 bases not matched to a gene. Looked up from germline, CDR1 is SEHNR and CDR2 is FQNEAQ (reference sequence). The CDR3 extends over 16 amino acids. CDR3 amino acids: CASSASSGGWQETQYF. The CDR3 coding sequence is TGTGCCAGCAGCGCTTCTAGCGGGGGGTGGCAAGAGACCCAGTACTTC.

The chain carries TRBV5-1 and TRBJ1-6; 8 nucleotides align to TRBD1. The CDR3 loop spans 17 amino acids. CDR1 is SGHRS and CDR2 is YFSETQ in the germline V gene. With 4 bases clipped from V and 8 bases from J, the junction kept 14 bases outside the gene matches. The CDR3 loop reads CASSPESSQGAYSPLHF. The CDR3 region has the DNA TGCGCCAGCAGCCCGGAGTCCTCGCAGGGGGCTTATTCACCCCTCCACTTT.

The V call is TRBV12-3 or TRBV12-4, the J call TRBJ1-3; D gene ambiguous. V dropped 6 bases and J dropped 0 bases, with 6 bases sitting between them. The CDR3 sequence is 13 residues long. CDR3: CASSHPSGNTIYF. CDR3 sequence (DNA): TGTGCCAGCAGCCACCCCTCTGGAAACACCATATATTTT.

CDR3 region: CASSRAAITDTQYF. DNA of the CDR3: TGCGCCAGCAGCCGGGCCGCTATCACAGATACGCAGTATTTT. J is TRBJ2-3 and V is TRBV5-1; no reliable D call. Germline assignment: CDR1 SGHRS and CDR2 YFSETQ. V was trimmed by 4 bases and J by 2 bases, leaving 11 bases between them. The CDR3 length is 14 residues.

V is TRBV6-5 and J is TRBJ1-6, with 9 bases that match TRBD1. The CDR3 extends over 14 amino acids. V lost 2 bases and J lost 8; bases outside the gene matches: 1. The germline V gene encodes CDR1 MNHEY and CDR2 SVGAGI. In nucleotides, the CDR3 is TGTGCCAGCAGTTACGGGGACAGGGATTCACCCCTCCACTTT. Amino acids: CASSYGDRDSPLHF.

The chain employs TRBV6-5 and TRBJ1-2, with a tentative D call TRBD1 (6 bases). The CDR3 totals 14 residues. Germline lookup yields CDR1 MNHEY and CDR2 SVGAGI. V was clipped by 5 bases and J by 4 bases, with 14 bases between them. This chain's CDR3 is CASSLQTGSYGYTF. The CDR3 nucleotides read TGTGCCAGCAGTCTCCAAACAGGGAGCTATGGCTACACCTTC.

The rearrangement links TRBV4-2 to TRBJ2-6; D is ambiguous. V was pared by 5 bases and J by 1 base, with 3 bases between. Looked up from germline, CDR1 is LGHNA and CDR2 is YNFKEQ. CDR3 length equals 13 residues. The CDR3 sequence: CASSYSGANVLTF. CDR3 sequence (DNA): TGTGCCAGCAGCTATTCTGGGGCCAACGTCCTGACTTTC.

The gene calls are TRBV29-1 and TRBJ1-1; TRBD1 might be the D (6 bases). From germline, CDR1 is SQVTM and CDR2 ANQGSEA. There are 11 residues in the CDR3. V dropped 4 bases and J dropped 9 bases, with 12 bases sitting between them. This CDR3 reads CSVAGARQAFF. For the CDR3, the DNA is TGCAGCGTTGCAGGGGCTAGGCAAGCTTTCTTT.